This record looks at one T cell receptor (beta chain) sequence and its context. Only in-frame clones appear in the TCRdb table, and some are missing; sequencing was by immunoSEQ multiplex PCR. The sample carries more than 150,000 clones, 90% recorded once. This entry belongs to a study of T cell responses to AZD1222 COVID-19 vaccine. The CDR3 contains 17 residues. V was cut by 1 base and J by 3 bases, with 16 bases left in between. CDR1 and CDR2 (germline): MNHNS, SASEGT. This receptor was identified in an adult in good health. This material consisted of peripheral blood, taken on day 0 of AZD1222 vaccination. The chain combines TRBV6-1 with TRBJ1-5, with D perhaps TRBD1 (6 bases). The CDR3 DNA reads as TGTGCCAGCAGTGAAGACCCGTTTGGGACACTCAATCAGCCCCAGCATTTT. Translating it yields CASSEDPFGTLNQPQHF.